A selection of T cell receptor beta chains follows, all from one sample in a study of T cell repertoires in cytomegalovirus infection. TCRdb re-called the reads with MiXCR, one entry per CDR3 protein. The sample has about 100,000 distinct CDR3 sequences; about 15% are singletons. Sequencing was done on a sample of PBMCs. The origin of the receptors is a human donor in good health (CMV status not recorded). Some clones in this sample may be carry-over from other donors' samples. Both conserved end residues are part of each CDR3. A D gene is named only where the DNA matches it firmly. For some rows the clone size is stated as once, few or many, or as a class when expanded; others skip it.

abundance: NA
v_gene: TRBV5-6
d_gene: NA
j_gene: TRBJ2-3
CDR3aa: CASSRNEGWSTDTQYF
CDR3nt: TGTGCCAGCAGCCGGAACGAGGGTTGGAGCACAGATACGCAGTATTTT

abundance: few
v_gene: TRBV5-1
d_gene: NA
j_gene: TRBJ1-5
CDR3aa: CASSLSGAGGQPQHF
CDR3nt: TGCGCCAGCAGCCTGTCGGGGGCGGGGGGTCAGCCCCAGCATTTT

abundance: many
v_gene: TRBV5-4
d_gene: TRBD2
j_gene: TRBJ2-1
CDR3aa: CASSSGRGGYNEQFF
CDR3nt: TGTGCCAGCAGCTCCGGGAGGGGGGGATACAATGAGCAGTTCTTC

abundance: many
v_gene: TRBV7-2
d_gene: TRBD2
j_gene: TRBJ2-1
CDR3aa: CASSFASGSYNEQFF
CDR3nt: TGTGCCAGCAGCTTTGCTAGCGGGTCCTACAATGAGCAGTTCTTC

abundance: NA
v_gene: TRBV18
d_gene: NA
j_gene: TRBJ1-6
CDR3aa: CATAQDPPIGSPLHF
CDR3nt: TGTGCCACCGCACAGGACCCACCTATCGGTTCACCCCTCCACTTT

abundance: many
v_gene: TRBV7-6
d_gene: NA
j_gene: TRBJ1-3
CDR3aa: CASLTGPGNTIYF
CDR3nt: TGTGCCAGCTTAACAGGGCCTGGAAACACCATATATTTT

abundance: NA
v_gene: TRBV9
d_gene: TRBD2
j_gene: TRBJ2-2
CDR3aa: CASSLMGGGALTGELFF
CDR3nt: TGTGCCAGCAGCCTGATGGGCGGGGGGGCCCTCACCGGGGAGCTGTTTTTT

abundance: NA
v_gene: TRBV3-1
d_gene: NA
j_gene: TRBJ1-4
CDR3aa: CASKAGLATNEKLFF
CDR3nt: TGTGCCAGCAAGGCGGGGCTAGCAACTAATGAAAAACTGTTTTTT

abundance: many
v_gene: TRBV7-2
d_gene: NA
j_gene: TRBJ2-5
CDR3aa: CASSLAQGYQETQYF
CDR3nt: TGTGCCAGCAGCTTAGCGCAGGGATACCAAGAGACCCAGTACTTC

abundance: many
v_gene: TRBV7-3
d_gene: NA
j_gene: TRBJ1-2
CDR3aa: CASSPQPQGPYGYTF
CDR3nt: TGTGCCAGCAGCCCCCAGCCGCAGGGGCCCTATGGCTACACCTTC

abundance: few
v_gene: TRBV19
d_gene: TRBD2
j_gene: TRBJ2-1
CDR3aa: CASRTGGVSGNEQFF
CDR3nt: TGTGCCAGTAGGACGGGGGGTGTCTCCGGAAATGAGCAGTTCTTC

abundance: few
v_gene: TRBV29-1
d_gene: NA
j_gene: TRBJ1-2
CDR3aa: CSVALQGVGYTF
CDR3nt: TGCAGCGTAGCGCTTCAGGGAGTTGGCTACACCTTC

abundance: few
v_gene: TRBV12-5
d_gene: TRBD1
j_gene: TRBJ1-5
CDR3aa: CASGLEEGARQPQHF
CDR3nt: TGTGCTAGTGGTTTGGAAGAGGGGGCGCGACAGCCCCAGCATTTT

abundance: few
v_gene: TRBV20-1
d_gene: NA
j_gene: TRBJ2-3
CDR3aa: CSAPNQAVEKGDTQYF
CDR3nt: TGCAGTGCACCCAATCAAGCCGTTGAGAAGGGAGATACGCAGTATTTT

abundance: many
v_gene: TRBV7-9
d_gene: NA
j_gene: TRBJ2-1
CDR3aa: CASSFSGSSYNEQFF
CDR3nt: TGTGCCAGCAGCTTTTCGGGGAGCTCCTACAATGAGCAGTTCTTC

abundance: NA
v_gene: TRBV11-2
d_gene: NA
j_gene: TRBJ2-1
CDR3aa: CASSLDFLEQFF
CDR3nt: TGTGCCAGCAGCTTAGATTTTCTAGAGCAGTTCTTC

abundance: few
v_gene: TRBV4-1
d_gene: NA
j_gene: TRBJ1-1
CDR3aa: CASSPLGRGASDTEAFF
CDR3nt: TGCGCCAGCAGCCCATTAGGACGGGGGGCAAGTGACACTGAAGCTTTCTTT

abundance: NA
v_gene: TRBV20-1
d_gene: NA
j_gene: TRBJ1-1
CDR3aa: CSAGDANTEAFF
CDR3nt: TGCAGTGCTGGAGACGCGAACACTGAAGCTTTCTTT

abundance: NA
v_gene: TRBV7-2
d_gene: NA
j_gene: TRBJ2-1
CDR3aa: CASSFLRGLSYNEQFF
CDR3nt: TGTGCCAGCAGCTTTCTTCGGGGGCTCTCCTACAATGAGCAGTTCTTC

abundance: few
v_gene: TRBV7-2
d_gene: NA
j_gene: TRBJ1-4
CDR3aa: CASSTYHTNEKLFF
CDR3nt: TGTGCCAGCAGCACATACCACACTAATGAAAAACTGTTTTTT

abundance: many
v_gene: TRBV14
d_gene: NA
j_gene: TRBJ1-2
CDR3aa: CASSPAGRGGYGYTF
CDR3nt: TGTGCCAGCAGCCCCGCTGGTAGAGGCGGCTATGGCTACACCTTC

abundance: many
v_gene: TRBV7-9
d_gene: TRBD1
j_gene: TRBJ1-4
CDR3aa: CASSSDRAEKLFF
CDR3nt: TGTGCCAGCAGCTCCGACAGGGCTGAAAAACTGTTTTTT

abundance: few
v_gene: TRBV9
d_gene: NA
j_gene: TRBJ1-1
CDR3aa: CASSVGLGQNTMNTEAFF
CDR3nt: TGTGCCAGCAGCGTAGGGCTTGGGCAGAATACAATGAACACTGAAGCTTTCTTT

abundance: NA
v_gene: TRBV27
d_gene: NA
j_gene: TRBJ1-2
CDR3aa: CASSLYPGDYGYTF
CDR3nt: TGTGCCAGCAGTTTATATCCGGGGGATTATGGCTACACCTTC

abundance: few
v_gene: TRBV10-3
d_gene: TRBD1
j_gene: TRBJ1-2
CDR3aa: CATGPSRGQNYGYTF
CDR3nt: TGTGCCACCGGCCCGTCCAGGGGGCAGAACTATGGCTACACCTTC

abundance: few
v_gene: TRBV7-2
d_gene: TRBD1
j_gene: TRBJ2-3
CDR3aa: CASSRDREWDTQYF
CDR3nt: TGTGCCAGCAGCCGAGACAGGGAATGGGATACGCAGTATTTT

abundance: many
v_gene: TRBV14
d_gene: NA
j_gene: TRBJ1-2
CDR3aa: CASSQRRGSYGYTF
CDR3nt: TGTGCCAGCAGCCAACGGCGGGGGTCCTATGGCTACACCTTC

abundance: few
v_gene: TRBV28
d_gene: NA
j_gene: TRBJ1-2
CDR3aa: CASGGGGANYGYTF
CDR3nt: TGTGCCAGCGGGGGAGGGGGGGCCAACTATGGCTACACCTTC

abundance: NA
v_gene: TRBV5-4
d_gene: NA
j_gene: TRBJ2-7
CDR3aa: CASSSLRTQPYEQYF
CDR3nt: TGTGCCAGCAGCTCCCTCAGGACACAACCTTACGAGCAGTACTTC

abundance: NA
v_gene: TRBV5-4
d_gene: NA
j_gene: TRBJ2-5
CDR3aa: CASANGTFVAQYF
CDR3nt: TGTGCCAGCGCAAACGGGACTTTCGTGGCCCAGTACTTC

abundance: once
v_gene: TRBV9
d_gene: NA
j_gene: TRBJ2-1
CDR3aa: CASSVALGCEQFF
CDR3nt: TGTGCCAGCAGCGTAGCTCTGGGGTGCGAGCAGTTCTTC

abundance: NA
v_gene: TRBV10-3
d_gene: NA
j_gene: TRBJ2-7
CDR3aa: CAVGRGAYEQYF
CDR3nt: TGTGCCGTAGGCAGGGGGGCCTACGAGCAGTACTTC

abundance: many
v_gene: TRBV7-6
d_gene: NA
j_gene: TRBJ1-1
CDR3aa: CASRKNEQLNTEAFF
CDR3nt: TGTGCCAGCAGGAAAAACGAGCAATTGAACACTGAAGCTTTCTTT

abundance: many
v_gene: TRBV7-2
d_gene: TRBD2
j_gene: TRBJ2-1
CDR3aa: CASSSTLAGGLQFF
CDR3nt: TGTGCCAGCAGCTCGACCCTAGCGGGGGGGCTTCAGTTCTTC

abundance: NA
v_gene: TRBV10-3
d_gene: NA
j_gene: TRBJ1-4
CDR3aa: CAISPGQNEKLFF
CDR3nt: TGTGCCATCAGTCCTGGACAGAATGAAAAACTGTTTTTT

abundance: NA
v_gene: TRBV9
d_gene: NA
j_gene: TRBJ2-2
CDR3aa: CASSVAPLGDTGELFF
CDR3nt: TGTGCCAGCAGCGTAGCCCCTCTCGGGGACACCGGGGAGCTGTTTTTT

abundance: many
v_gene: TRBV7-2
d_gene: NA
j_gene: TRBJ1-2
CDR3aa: CASSLERRGGYTF
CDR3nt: TGTGCCAGCAGCTTAGAACGACGCGGGGGCTACACCTTC

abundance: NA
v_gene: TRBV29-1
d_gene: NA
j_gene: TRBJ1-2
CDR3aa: CSALGDAYGYTF
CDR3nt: TGCAGCGCCTTGGGAGACGCCTATGGCTACACCTTC

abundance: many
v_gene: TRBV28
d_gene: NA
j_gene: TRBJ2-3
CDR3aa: CASSSRRRHADTQYF
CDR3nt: TGTGCCAGCAGTTCGCGGCGTCGTCACGCAGATACGCAGTATTTT

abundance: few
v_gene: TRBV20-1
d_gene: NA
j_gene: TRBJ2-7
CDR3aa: CSSPGGQIYEQYF
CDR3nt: TGCAGTTCCCCCGGGGGCCAAATATACGAGCAGTACTTC

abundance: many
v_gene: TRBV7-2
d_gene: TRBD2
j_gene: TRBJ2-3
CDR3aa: CASSLVSGGVGDTQYF
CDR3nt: TGTGCCAGCAGCTTAGTGTCCGGGGGGGTAGGAGATACGCAGTATTTT